Listed below are T cell receptor beta chains from one sample, sequenced in a study of cytomegalovirus exposure and HLA in healthy donors. The table came from immunoSEQ multiplex PCR; TCRdb's copy has only in-frame clones and leaves some out. The sample records some 140,000 clones, approximately 90% being singletons. The sequenced sample consisted of PBMCs. These receptors all come from a woman aged 30 to 39 in good health and CMV-seropositive. Both conserved end residues are part of each CDR3. The D gene is left open where the match is weak. The size entry is marked missing in some rows and otherwise reads once, few, many or a size class.

clone_size	v_call	j_call	d_call	cdr3_aa	cdr3_nt
few	TRBV5-4	TRBJ2-7	NA	CASSRDSSPYEQYF	TGTGCCAGCAGTCGGGACTCATCTCCCTACGAGCAGTACTTC
NA	TRBV7-6	TRBJ2-7	TRBD1	CASSPRGPSYEQYF	TGTGCCAGCAGCCCGAGGGGGCCCTCCTACGAGCAGTACTTC
once	TRBV15	TRBJ2-7	NA	CATSRTEDEQYF	TGTGCCACCAGCAGAACCGAGGACGAGCAGTACTTC
many	TRBV4-2	TRBJ2-5	NA	CASSQVLQETQYF	TGTGCCAGCAGCCAAGTCCTGCAAGAGACCCAGTACTTC
NA	TRBV6-5	TRBJ2-7	TRBD2	CASSYGASGNYEQYF	TGTGCCAGCAGTTATGGAGCTAGCGGGAACTACGAGCAGTACTTC
NA	TRBV15	TRBJ2-7	NA	CATSRGILGRHEQYF	TGTGCCACCAGCAGAGGGATCCTGGGCCGTCACGAGCAGTACTTC
NA	TRBV2	TRBJ1-5	TRBD1	CASLGQGDSNQPQHF	TGTGCCAGCCTGGGACAGGGAGATAGCAATCAGCCCCAGCATTTT
few	TRBV19	TRBJ1-5	TRBD1	CASKTGVGNQPQHF	TGTGCCAGTAAAACAGGGGTTGGCAATCAGCCCCAGCATTTT
once	TRBV10-3	TRBJ2-1	TRBD2	CAISEFHSGSINEQFF	TGTGCCATCAGTGAGTTCCATAGCGGGAGTATCAATGAGCAGTTCTTC
NA	TRBV5-1	TRBJ2-7	TRBD2	CASSPGTSGIVIMEQYF	TGCGCCAGCAGCCCGGGGACTAGCGGGATAGTAATAATGGAGCAGTACTTC
NA	TRBV29-1	TRBJ1-2	TRBD1	CSAGGQGGGRGGYTF	TGCAGCGCCGGGGGTCAGGGGGGTGGACGCGGTGGCTACACCTTC
NA	TRBV27	TRBJ2-3	TRBD2	CASSSGNGADTQYF	TGTGCCAGTTCTAGCGGGAACGGGGCAGATACGCAGTATTTT